Each of the 30 T cell receptor beta chains below was sequenced from the same sample in a study of T cells in Graves' hyperthyroidism and ophthalmopathy. From RNA transcripts, TCR beta CDR3 regions were amplified. HTBI primers drove first-round RT-PCR of the TCR CDR3. TCRdb re-analysed the multiplex PCR reads in MiXCR, keeping a single row per CDR3 protein. This sample has nearly 750,000 distinct CDR3 sequences, with just over 35% found just once. The sample was blood. Receptor source: a woman aged 40 to 50 with Graves' hyperthyroidism.

This clonotype was counted a few times. This chain uses TRBV29-1 with TRBJ2-2; D may be TRBD2 (6 bases). Deletions cut 4 bases from V and 4 bases from J, with 19 bases between. This CDR3 comprises 16 residues. Germline V CDR1 and CDR2: SQVTM, ANQGSEA. The CDR3: CSVAVPEGVGTGELFF. The CDR3 nucleotides read TGCAGCGTTGCAGTCCCGGAGGGAGTGGGCACCGGGGAGCTGTTTTTT.

At least ten counts were recorded for this clonotype. This chain uses TRBV11-2 with TRBJ1-1; unclear D gene. V shed 2 bases and J shed 10 bases, with 17 bases lying between them. Germline assignment: CDR1 SGHAT and CDR2 FQNNGV. The CDR3 sequence is 14 residues long. CDR3 sequence: CASSLQRSYERAFF. The CDR3 region has the DNA TGTGCCAGCAGCTTACAAAGATCGTATGAGAGAGCTTTCTTT. The full variable domain, completed using reference TRBV11-2 and TRBJ1-1, is EAGVAQSPRYKIIEKRQSVAFWCNPISGHATLYWYQQILGQGPKLLIQFQNNGVVDDSQLPKDRFSAERLKGVDSTLKIQPAKLEDSAVYLCASSLQRSYERAFFGQGTRLTVV.

V usage is TRBV20-1 and J usage is TRBJ2-7; D is tentatively TRBD1 or TRBD2 (6 bases each). Germline V gene data show CDR1 as DFQATT and CDR2 as SNEGSKA (reference sequence). The CDR3 covers 14 residues. Trimming pared 0 bases from V and 12 bases from J, leaving 21 bases between. DNA for the CDR3: TGCAGTGCTAGAGATAAGGCGCGGGACACCCTCCGGTACTTC. It specifies CSARDKARDTLRYF.

This clonotype was counted ten times or more. The chain recombines TRBV7-9 with TRBJ1-4, with a tentative D call TRBD1 (5 bases). V lost 3 bases and J lost 5, with 10 bases in between. This CDR3 has 14 amino acids. CDR1 is SEHNR and CDR2 is FQNEAQ in the germline V gene (reference sequence). Written as DNA, the CDR3 is TGTGCCAGCAGCTTCAGCAGGGAAAATGAAAAACTGTTTTTT. Translation gives CASSFSRENEKLFF.

About this clonotype itself: Relative to the germline gene, one junction end is altered; a read error may explain this. In DNA, the CDR3 is TGTGCCAGCAGTTTATACAGGAACCCTGAAGCTTTCTTT. It encodes CASSLYRNPEAFF. V usage is TRBV25-1 and J usage is TRBJ1-1; a possible D gene is TRBD1 (5 bases). The CDR3 runs 13 residues. CDR1 is MGHDK, CDR2 SYGVNS, per germline. Looking up the rest from reference TRBV25-1 and TRBJ1-1 gives the full variable domain: EADIYQTPRYLVIGTGKKITLECSQTMGHDKMYWYQQDPGMELHLIHYSYGVNSTEKGDLSSESTVSRIRTEHFPLTLESARPSHTSQYLCASSLYRNPEAFFGQGTRLTVV.

Turning to this clonotype: One end of the junction is discordant with germline, which a read error may explain. The J gene is TRBJ2-7, the V gene TRBV10-3; TRBD2 matches at 12 bases. Germline V gives CDR1 ENHRY, CDR2 SYGVKD. The CDR3 is 16 residues long. This CDR3 reads CASSYRRLAGDYEQYF. CDR3 in DNA: TGTGCCAGCAGTTACCGTCGACTAGCGGGGGACTACGAGCAGTACTTC.

About this clonotype: Germline is not matched at one junction end, which may reflect a read error. The chain has TRBV7-2 and TRBJ1-6; possible D gene TRBD1, 5 bases. CDR3 length: 17 residues. In germline, CDR1 is SGHTA, CDR2 FQGNSA. The CDR3 region is CASSADLLTASNSPHHF. In DNA form, the CDR3 reads TGTGCCAGCAGTGCCGACTTACTGACAGCTTCTAATTCACCCCACCACTTT.

In the case of this clonotype: Being one base from a much bigger clone, this may be a read error. The rearrangement links TRBV7-2 to TRBJ1-3, with 7 bases lining up with TRBD1. Germline V gene sequence: CDR1 SGHTA, CDR2 FQGNSA. CDR3 length: 16 amino acids. J lost 0 bases, V lost 2 bases, and 4 bases had no gene match. Here the CDR3 DNA reads TGTGCCAGCAGCTTACAGGGGGGGAGCTCTGGAAACACCATATATTTT. It yields the protein CASSLQGGSSGNTIYF.

The chain joins TRBV7-9 to TRBJ1-2; the D is unclear. Germline-derived CDR1 and CDR2 are SEHNR and FQNEAQ (reference sequence). The length of the CDR3 is 13 residues. Trimming removed 5 bases from V and 8 bases from J, with 15 bases in between. CDR3 residues: CASSPGGPGGYTF. In DNA, the CDR3 is TGTGCCAGCAGCCCGGGCGGGCCTGGGGGCTACACCTTC.

Many counts were recorded for this clonotype. The CDR3 DNA sequence: TGCGCCAGCAGTGATTTGGAGACTACGGGCGAGCAGTACTTC. Protein sequence: CASSDLETTGEQYF. The chain joins TRBV10-1 to TRBJ2-7; D is perhaps TRBD2 (5 bases). This CDR3 region has 14 residues. Germline CDR1 and CDR2: WNHNN and SYGVQD (reference sequence). Deletions cut 3 bases from V and 6 bases from J, with 15 bases between.

About this clonotype: The conserved closing phenylalanine or tryptophan is absent in this CDR3, likely reflecting a read error. It is unclear where the CDR3 begins or ends on the DNA, so no DNA is shown, and the CDR3 is as TCRdb lists it. The gene calls are TRBV7-2 and TRBJ1-3. The CDR3 has 9 residues if both end residues are counted. In germline, CDR1 is SGHTA, CDR2 FQGNSA. This CDR3 reads CASSSTSGE.

J is TRBJ2-7 and V is TRBV11-1, with D perhaps TRBD2 (6 bases). The CDR3 runs to 16 residues. Germline loops: CDR1 SGHAT, CDR2 FQDESV (reference sequence). Trimming took off 3 bases at V and 2 bases at J, with 17 bases between the two ends. The CDR3, as DNA: TGTGCCAGCAGCTTGGACTTAACACGGGGGACCTACGAGCAGTACTTC. This encodes CASSLDLTRGTYEQYF.

A note on this clonotype: The junction and the germline gene differ at one end; a read error may be behind it. This chain uses TRBV7-2 with TRBJ1-5; no clear D. The CDR3 loop spans 13 amino acids. The germline V gene encodes CDR1 SGHTA and CDR2 FQGNSA. In nucleotides, the CDR3 is TGTGCCAGCGGCTTAGAGTATAATCAGCCCCAGCATTTT. It translates to CASGLEYNQPQHF.

Points on this clonotype: One end of the junction fails to match germline, which may point to a read error. The chain couples TRBV10-3 to TRBJ2-7, with TRBD2 as a possible D gene (5 bases). The CDR3 spans 16 residues. Germline CDR1 ENHRY, CDR2 SYGVKD. The CDR3 bases are TGTGCCAGCAGTGGGCCCGGGTTTCGGGATTCCTACGAGCAGTACTTC. It is translated as CASSGPGFRDSYEQYF.

This clonotype has ten or more counts. The gene calls are TRBV7-9 and TRBJ2-7; D is undetermined. The CDR3 extends over 11 amino acids. Germline CDR1 reads SEHNR; CDR2 reads FQNEAQ (reference sequence). V lost 0 bases to trimming and J lost 6 bases, with 3 bases between them. This chain's CDR3 is CASSLATEQYF. For the CDR3, the DNA is TGTGCCAGCAGCTTAGCGACCGAGCAGTACTTC.

This clonotype was seen repeatedly, ten times or more. The genes are TRBV7-9 and TRBJ2-5; no clear D gene. Germline V gene lookup returns CDR1 SEHNR and CDR2 FQNEAQ (reference sequence). The CDR3 sequence is 14 residues long. V was cut by 4 bases and J by 1 base, with 10 bases left in between. Here the CDR3 DNA reads TGTGCCAGCAGCTCCCAGGACCCCCAAGAGACCCAGTACTTC. Translated: CASSSQDPQETQYF.

V is TRBV11-1 and J is TRBJ1-3; TRBD1 matches at 10 bases. The germline V gene encodes CDR1 SGHAT and CDR2 FQDESV (reference sequence). The CDR3 runs 14 residues. V shed 5 bases and J 8 bases; nucleotides not matched to a gene: 6. CDR3 sequence: CASSPAGTGDTIYF. CDR3 in DNA: TGTGCCAGCAGCCCTGCCGGGACAGGGGACACCATATATTTT.

This clonotype showed up many times. The gene calls are TRBV4-1 and TRBJ1-5; TRBD1 might be the D (5 bases). The V gene lost 0 bases and the J gene lost 4 bases, with 13 bases spanning the gap. Per germline, CDR1 MGHRA and CDR2 YSYEKL. CDR3 length: 16 amino acids. The CDR3 region is CASSQEAGLINQPQHF. In nucleotides, the CDR3 is TGCGCCAGCAGCCAAGAGGCGGGACTAATTAATCAGCCCCAGCATTTT.

This clonotype has a count of ten or more. This chain uses TRBV25-1 with TRBJ1-4; 10 bases are shared with TRBD1. In germline, CDR1 is MGHDK, CDR2 SYGVNS. The CDR3 is 15 amino acids. After removal of 6 bases from V and 8 bases from J, the junction contained 9 bases not matched to a gene. CDR3 bases: TGTGCCAGCAGAGGGACAGGGGATGTAGGGGAAAAACTGTTTTTT. Translating gives CASRGTGDVGEKLFF.

This clonotype was seen ten or more times. The V call is TRBV12-3 or TRBV12-4, the J call TRBJ1-5; 7 bases are a match to TRBD1. J gave up 5 bases and V 2 bases, and 6 bases lay outside the gene matches. The CDR3 spans 15 residues. This CDR3 reads CASSLRQGGDQPQHF. CDR3 sequence (DNA): TGTGCCAGCAGTTTAAGACAGGGAGGTGATCAGCCCCAGCATTTT.

The chain uses TRBV2 and TRBJ2-7; TRBD2 aligns across 8 bases. The CDR3 contains 15 residues. V was clipped by 1 base and J by 2 bases; unmatched bases: 4. Germline values: CDR1 SNHLY, CDR2 FYNNEI. The CDR3 spells CASSEVAGSTYEQYF. The CDR3 DNA reads TGTGCCAGCAGTGAAGTAGCGGGGTCGACCTACGAGCAGTACTTC.

This clonotype has ten or more counts. The chain joins TRBV12-3 or TRBV12-4 to TRBJ1-1; D remains ambiguous. Trimming cost V 4 bases and J 9 bases, with 15 bases left between them. The CDR3 runs 13 residues. The CDR3 loop is CASSSERITKAFF. The CDR3 coding sequence is TGTGCCAGCAGTTCGGAGCGTATCACAAAAGCTTTCTTT.

This clonotype was seen many times. The rearrangement uses TRBV29-1 and TRBJ1-2; possibly TRBD1 for D (6 bases). The length of the CDR3 is 12 residues. The V gene lost 6 bases and the J gene lost 3 bases, with 11 bases spanning the gap. Germline CDR1 and CDR2: SQVTM and ANQGSEA. CDR3 in amino acids: CSVLQGDYGYTF. DNA of the CDR3: TGCAGCGTCCTACAGGGTGACTATGGCTACACCTTC. Using reference TRBV29-1 and TRBJ1-2 for the parts outside the CDR3, the full variable domain is SAVISQKPSRDICQRGTSLTIQCQVDSQVTMMFWYRQQPGQSLTLIATANQGSEATYESGFVIDKFPISRPNLTFSTLTVSNMSPEDSSIYLCSVLQGDYGYTFGSGTRLTVV.

This clonotype was counted a few times. CDR3 sequence: CASSYRGPNQPQHF. CDR3 DNA: TGTGCCAGCAGTTACAGGGGGCCCAATCAGCCCCAGCATTTT. V usage is TRBV2 and J usage is TRBJ1-5, with TRBD1 matching 9 bases. There are 14 residues in the CDR3. The germline CDR1 and CDR2 sequences are SNHLY and FYNNEI. J was trimmed by 3 bases and V by 5 bases; bases with no gene match: 2.

The V and J genes are TRBV25-1 and TRBJ2-5; unclear D gene. V was trimmed by 5 bases and J by 1 base, leaving 20 bases between them. The germline CDR1 and CDR2 sequences are MGHDK and SYGVNS. This CDR3 region has 17 residues. The CDR3 DNA reads as TGTGCCAGCAGTTACTCGCCGTGGGCGCCGGGCCAAGAGACCCAGTACTTC. This sequence encodes CASSYSPWAPGQETQYF. Variable domain in full (rest from reference TRBV25-1 and TRBJ2-5): EADIYQTPRYLVIGTGKKITLECSQTMGHDKMYWYQQDPGMELHLIHYSYGVNSTEKGDLSSESTVSRIRTEHFPLTLESARPSHTSQYLCASSYSPWAPGQETQYFGPGTRLLVL.

This rearrangement joins TRBV12-3 or TRBV12-4 to TRBJ2-2; TRBD1 or TRBD2 may be the D gene (5 bases each). V was clipped by 7 bases and J by 3 bases, with 12 bases between them. This CDR3 region has 14 residues. CDR3 amino acids: CASTRDRHTGELFF. Here the CDR3 DNA reads TGTGCCAGCACCAGGGACCGACACACCGGGGAGCTGTTTTTT.

The chain is built from TRBV13 and TRBJ1-2; no clear D gene. Per the germline V gene, CDR1 is PRHDT and CDR2 is FYEKMQ (reference sequence). The CDR3 covers 16 residues. V was cut by 1 base and J by 4 bases, with 16 bases left in between. CDR3 sequence: CASSLARILGSYGYTF. The CDR3 coding sequence is TGTGCCAGCAGCTTAGCTCGTATCTTGGGCAGCTATGGCTACACCTTC.

This clonotype was counted only a few times. The genes are TRBV7-2 and TRBJ1-5; D is possibly TRBD1 (6 bases). Looked up from germline, CDR1 is SGHTA and CDR2 is FQGNSA. There are 14 residues in the CDR3. Trimming shortened V by 5 bases and J by 8 bases, and 16 bases separated the two germline ends. CDR3 amino acids: CASSRGGGREPQHF. The CDR3 bases are TGTGCCAGCAGCCGGGGTGGGGGCAGAGAGCCCCAGCATTTT. Full variable domain (missing parts from reference TRBV7-2 and TRBJ1-5): GAGVSQSPSNKVTEKGKDVELRCDPISGHTALYWYRQSLGQGLEFLIYFQGNSAPDKSGLPSDRFSAERTGGSVSTLTIQRTQQEDSAVYLCASSRGGGREPQHFGDGTRLSIL.

This chain joins TRBV11-2 and TRBJ1-6; D unresolved. V shed 2 bases and J shed 3 bases, with 14 bases lying between them. CDR3 length: 17 residues. The germline V gene has CDR1 SGHAT and CDR2 FQNNGV. CDR3 sequence: CASSLRVTRSYNSPLHF. As DNA, the CDR3 is TGTGCCAGCAGCTTACGGGTGACAAGAAGCTATAATTCACCCCTCCACTTT.

This clonotype was seen many times. The V and J genes are TRBV12-3 or TRBV12-4 and TRBJ1-5; 9 bases line up with TRBD1. CDR3 size: 13 residues. Trimming cost V 8 bases and J 7 bases; bases outside gene matches: 6. The DNA for the CDR3 is TGTGCCAGCGGGACAGGGTCATTCCAGCCCCAGCATTTT. Translation: CASGTGSFQPQHF.